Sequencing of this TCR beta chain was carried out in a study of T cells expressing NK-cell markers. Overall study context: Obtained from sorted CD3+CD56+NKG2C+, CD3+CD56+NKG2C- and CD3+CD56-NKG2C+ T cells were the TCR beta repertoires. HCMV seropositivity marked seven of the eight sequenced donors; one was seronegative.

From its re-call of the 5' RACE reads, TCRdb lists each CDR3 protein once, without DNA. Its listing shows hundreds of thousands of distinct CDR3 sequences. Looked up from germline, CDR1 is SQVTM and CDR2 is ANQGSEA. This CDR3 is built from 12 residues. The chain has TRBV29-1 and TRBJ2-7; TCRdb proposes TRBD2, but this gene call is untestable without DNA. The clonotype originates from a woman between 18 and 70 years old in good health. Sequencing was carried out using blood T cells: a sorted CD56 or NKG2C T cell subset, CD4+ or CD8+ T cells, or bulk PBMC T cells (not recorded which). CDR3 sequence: CSVRAGGLEQYF.